Listed below are T cell receptor beta chains from one sample, sequenced in a study of blood T cell repertoires in COVID-19. Clones were read by immunoSEQ multiplex PCR, and TCRdb kept only the in-frame ones, dropping some. Of about 210,000 clones listed, roughly 90% are singletons. Sequencing was carried out using PBMCs or T cells enriched from blood (not recorded which). The receptors originated from a man aged 18 to 30 with acute COVID-19. Each CDR3 is given with its conserved first and last residue. Fields, in order: V gene, D gene, clone size, J gene, CDR3 DNA, CDR3 protein. The D gene is left open where the match is weak. Clone size, where shown, is once, few, many, or a class for clones that have expanded.

>TRBV7-3|.|.|TRBJ2-1
TGTGCCAGCAGCCCGGACAGCTACAATGAGCAGTTCTTC
CASSPDSYNEQFF
>TRBV19|.|.|TRBJ2-1
TGTGCCAGTAGACGTGCGTGGGCGGGCCTCTTTTTCTACAATGAGCAGTTCTTC
CASRRAWAGLFFYNEQFF
>TRBV6-1|TRBD1|.|TRBJ2-2
TGTGCCAGCAGTGGGGGACAGTTCGCGAACACCGGGGAGCTGTTTTTT
CASSGGQFANTGELFF
>TRBV24-1|.|.|TRBJ1-3
TGTGCCACCAGTGATCCCAGTTCTGGAAACACCATATATTTT
CATSDPSSGNTIYF
>TRBV15|TRBD1|few|TRBJ1-6
TGTGCCACCAGTCCGGGACAGTATAATTCACCCCTCCACTTT
CATSPGQYNSPLHF
>TRBV28|TRBD2|.|TRBJ2-1
TGTGCCAGCAGCTCTACTAGCGGCCTAAATGAGCAGTTCTTC
CASSSTSGLNEQFF
>TRBV27|.|.|TRBJ1-2
TGTGCCAGCAGTCTAGGCAGGGGTGCAAACTATGGCTACACCTTC
CASSLGRGANYGYTF
>TRBV7-9|TRBD2|.|TRBJ2-5
TGTGCCAGCAGCCAAGCGGGGAGCTCTGAGACCCAGTACTTC
CASSQAGSSETQYF
>TRBV6-5|TRBD1|.|TRBJ1-5
TGTGCCACTACGGACAGGGTGGGCCAGCCCCAGCATTTT
CATTDRVGQPQHF
>TRBV10-1|TRBD2|.|TRBJ2-1
TGCGCCAGCAGTGATTTTCTAGCGGGAGGGAAAAGCTCCTACAATGAGCAGTTCTTC
CASSDFLAGGKSSYNEQFF
>TRBV4-1|.|.|TRBJ2-5
TGCGCCAGCAGCGAGGTAGAGACCCAGTACTTC
CASSEVETQYF
>TRBV28|TRBD1|.|TRBJ1-2
TGTGCCAGCGGGACAGGGGGCTCAGCTAACTATGGCTACACCTTC
CASGTGGSANYGYTF
>TRBV11-3|.|.|TRBJ1-1
TGTGCCAGCAGCCCCAGGGGTGGAACTGAAGCTTTCTTT
CASSPRGGTEAFF
>TRBV20-1|.|once|TRBJ2-1
TGCAGTGCTAGTGAGGGGAGCTCCTACAATGAGCAGTTCTTC
CSASEGSSYNEQFF
>TRBV28|.|.|TRBJ2-7
TGTGCCACCCAGCACAGGGATCAGGTCGGCGAGCAGTACTTC
CATQHRDQVGEQYF
>TRBV6-2/TRBV6-3|.|.|TRBJ2-5
TGTGCCAGCAGTTACGCGGCACCCCTTGGAGAGACCCAGTACTTC
CASSYAAPLGETQYF
>TRBV9|.|.|TRBJ2-3
TGTGCCAGTTCGCGACTGGCGGGATCGGATACGCAGTATTTT
CASSRLAGSDTQYF